Listed below are T cell receptor beta chains from one sample, sequenced in a study of beta chain features in type 1 diabetes. Assay: immunoSEQ multiplex PCR; the TCRdb copy retains only in-frame clones and omits some. The profile shows roughly 150,000 clones, roughly 10% of them singletons. The specimen sequenced was central memory CD4+ T cells from blood. The receptors were sampled from a man aged 18-30 years in good health. The CDR3 runs from the conserved cysteine through the conserved F or W. A D gene is named only where the DNA matches it firmly. Clone size appears in some rows only: once, few, many, or a class for an expanded clone.

clone size	CDR3 length	V gene	D gene	J gene	CDR3 protein	CDR3 DNA
few	14	TRBV7-2	-	TRBJ2-3	CASYKGGSNIGQYF	TGTGCCAGCTACAAGGGGGGTTCAAATATCGGGCAGTATTTT
medium-sized	13	TRBV19	-	TRBJ2-7	CASKVSGTYEQYF	TGTGCCAGTAAGGTCTCAGGGACCTACGAGCAGTACTTC
-	15	TRBV7-2	-	TRBJ2-3	CASSPTGTSTDTQYF	TGTGCCAGCAGCCCTACGGGTACTAGCACAGATACGCAGTATTTT
few	9	TRBV28	-	TRBJ2-7	CASGSQQYF	TGTGCCAGCGGGAGCCAGCAGTACTTC
few	11	TRBV5-6	-	TRBJ2-7	CASSLALEQYF	TGTGCCAGCAGCTTGGCCCTCGAGCAGTACTTC
-	14	TRBV30	-	TRBJ1-6	CAWSGGNYNSPLHF	TGTGCCTGGAGTGGGGGTAACTATAATTCACCCCTCCACTTT
-	12	TRBV7-2	-	TRBJ2-5	CASSLLKETQYF	TGTGCCAGCAGCTTATTAAAGGAGACCCAGTACTTC
few	17	TRBV19	-	TRBJ1-4	CASTTGGLAYFNEKLFF	TGTGCCAGTACCACCGGAGGTCTCGCCTACTTTAATGAAAAACTGTTTTTT
-	15	TRBV9	-	TRBJ2-1	CASSVDWSSYNEQFF	TGTGCCAGCAGCGTGGACTGGAGCTCCTACAATGAGCAGTTCTTC
-	11	TRBV4-3	-	TRBJ2-5	CASSDQKTQYF	TGCGCCAGCAGCGATCAAAAGACCCAGTACTTC
-	18	TRBV7-3	TRBD2	TRBJ2-1	CASSLMTSGASSYNEQFF	TGTGCCAGCAGCTTAATGACTAGCGGGGCGAGCTCCTACAATGAGCAGTTCTTC
many	15	TRBV12-5	TRBD2	TRBJ2-3	CASGLVIAGADTQYF	TGTGCTAGTGGTTTGGTAATAGCGGGAGCAGATACGCAGTATTTT
few	13	TRBV10-3	-	TRBJ2-2	CAIKGSYTGELFF	TGTGCCATCAAGGGCAGTTACACCGGGGAGCTGTTTTTT
few	15	TRBV18	-	TRBJ1-1	CASSPQGDSFTEAFF	TGTGCCAGCTCACCACAGGGAGACTCCTTCACTGAAGCTTTCTTT
-	15	TRBV15	-	TRBJ1-6	CATRGGTGSASPLHF	TGTGCCACCAGAGGGGGGACGGGTTCGGCGTCACCCCTCCACTTT
few	15	TRBV9	TRBD1	TRBJ1-1	CASSVSGTGGTEAFF	TGTGCCAGCAGCGTTTCCGGGACAGGGGGCACTGAAGCTTTCTTT
many	16	TRBV4-2	-	TRBJ1-3	CASSQSPGLPGNTIYF	TGTGCCAGCAGCCAATCCCCGGGTCTACCTGGAAACACCATATATTTT
many	13	TRBV4-3	-	TRBJ1-3	CASSQEPGNTIYF	TGCGCCAGCAGCCAAGAACCTGGAAACACCATATATTTT
few	18	TRBV9	TRBD2	TRBJ2-5	CASSVAPASGMYQETQYF	TGTGCCAGCAGCGTAGCTCCGGCTAGCGGGATGTACCAAGAGACCCAGTACTTC
few	16	TRBV7-2	TRBD2	TRBJ2-1	CASSLRTSGLFNEQFF	TGTGCCAGCAGCTTGAGGACTAGCGGATTATTTAATGAGCAGTTCTTC
-	12	TRBV28	TRBD1	TRBJ1-2	CASTTGGAGYTF	TGTGCCAGCACCACAGGGGGCGCGGGCTACACCTTC
-	15	TRBV5-4	TRBD1	TRBJ2-1	CASTRGTGDSYEQFF	TGTGCCAGCACCCGGGGGACAGGGGATTCGTATGAGCAGTTCTTC
few	15	TRBV7-8	TRBD1	TRBJ1-1	CASSFRDRANTEAFF	TGTGCCAGCAGCTTCCGGGACAGGGCGAACACTGAAGCTTTCTTT
-	11	TRBV29-1	TRBD1	TRBJ1-1	CSVEGQGKAFF	TGCAGCGTTGAAGGACAGGGAAAGGCTTTCTTT
few	18	TRBV10-3	-	TRBJ2-1	CAISALGRVKADYNEQFF	TGTGCCATCAGTGCCCTGGGCAGGGTAAAGGCGGACTACAATGAGCAGTTCTTC
few	14	TRBV6-1	-	TRBJ1-2	CASRRTGVSYGYTF	TGTGCCAGCAGAAGGACGGGGGTCAGCTATGGCTACACCTTC
few	15	TRBV5-1	TRBD1	TRBJ1-5	CASSLGQGLNQPQHF	TGCGCCAGCAGCTTGGGACAGGGTCTCAATCAGCCCCAGCATTTT
few	16	TRBV7-2	TRBD1	TRBJ1-2	CASSRPGTGEGYGYTF	TGTGCCAGCAGTCGTCCCGGGACAGGGGAGGGGTATGGCTACACCTTC
few	16	TRBV6-5	TRBD1	TRBJ2-7	CASSYTAPGGPYEQYF	TGTGCCAGCAGTTACACAGCCCCAGGGGGCCCCTACGAGCAGTACTTC
few	15	TRBV28	-	TRBJ2-3	CASSPGGTRADTQYF	TGTGCCAGCAGCCCAGGGGGGACTAGGGCAGATACGCAGTATTTT
-	11	TRBV29-1	-	TRBJ2-3	CSVDRGNTQYF	TGCAGCGTTGATAGGGGGAATACGCAGTATTTT
few	13	TRBV29-1	-	TRBJ1-5	CSVGENSNQPQHF	TGCAGCGTTGGCGAAAATAGCAATCAGCCCCAGCATTTT
few	14	TRBV6-5	TRBD2	TRBJ2-7	CASSYSLAEYEQYF	TGTGCCAGCAGTTACTCGCTAGCGGAGTACGAGCAGTACTTC
many	12	TRBV30	-	TRBJ2-3	CAWRPSTDTQYF	TGTGCCTGGAGACCAAGCACAGATACGCAGTATTTT
-	15	TRBV7-2	TRBD1	TRBJ1-6	CASSSQTGVDSPLHF	TGTGCCAGCAGCTCACAGACAGGGGTAGACTCACCCCTCCACTTT
-	11	TRBV30	-	TRBJ1-1	CAWKWYTEAFF	TGTGCCTGGAAGTGGTACACTGAAGCTTTCTTT
few	16	TRBV28	TRBD2	TRBJ2-4	CASSSRGLDAKNIQYF	TGTGCCAGCAGTTCCAGAGGACTAGATGCCAAAAACATTCAGTACTTC
-	16	TRBV7-2	-	TRBJ2-3	CASRAPEGRATDTQYF	TGTGCCAGCAGGGCCCCTGAGGGCAGGGCCACAGATACGCAGTATTTT
few	13	TRBV6-1	-	TRBJ1-1	CASSEAGQTKAFF	TGTGCCAGCAGTGAAGCTGGACAGACGAAAGCTTTCTTT
few	13	TRBV7-9	-	TRBJ1-5	CASSFSNAQPQHF	TGTGCCAGCAGCTTCTCAAATGCTCAGCCCCAGCATTTT
few	13	TRBV19	-	TRBJ1-4	CATMQGVNEKLFF	TGTGCCACCATGCAGGGAGTAAATGAAAAACTGTTTTTT
-	15	TRBV9	TRBD2	TRBJ2-2	CASSPGLAGSGELFF	TGTGCCAGCAGCCCGGGACTAGCGGGATCCGGGGAGCTGTTTTTT
-	14	TRBV28	TRBD1	TRBJ2-5	CASSSTGVGETQYF	TGTGCCAGCAGTTCGACAGGGGTGGGAGAGACCCAGTACTTC
few	14	TRBV9	TRBD1	TRBJ1-1	CASSLRTGNTEAFF	TGTGCCAGCAGCCTCCGGACAGGTAACACTGAAGCTTTCTTT
many	15	TRBV5-1	TRBD2	TRBJ2-5	CASSLVLAVGETQYF	TGCGCCAGCAGCTTGGTCCTAGCGGTAGGAGAGACCCAGTACTTC
few	14	TRBV2	-	TRBJ2-5	CASSVYGGRETQYF	TGTGCCAGCAGTGTGTACGGGGGAAGAGAGACCCAGTACTTC
-	11	TRBV20-1	-	TRBJ2-7	CSARSQVEQYF	TGCAGTGCTAGATCTCAGGTGGAGCAGTACTTC
few	14	TRBV9	-	TRBJ1-1	CASSVGTVKSEAFF	TGTGCCAGCAGCGTAGGCACCGTAAAGTCTGAAGCTTTCTTT
few	15	TRBV7-9	-	TRBJ1-4	CASSNRQSSNEKLFF	TGTGCCAGCAGCAACCGACAGAGCTCTAATGAAAAACTGTTTTTT
-	12	TRBV4-2	-	TRBJ2-7	CASSHRGDEQYF	TGTGCCAGCAGCCACAGGGGAGACGAGCAGTACTTC
-	13	TRBV7-2	-	TRBJ2-7	CASSLALRNEQYF	TGTGCCAGCAGCTTAGCGCTAAGGAACGAGCAGTACTTC
few	16	TRBV29-1	-	TRBJ2-5	CSVILTTGATQETQYF	TGCAGCGTTATCCTTACGACGGGAGCAACCCAAGAGACCCAGTACTTC
many	14	TRBV23-1	-	TRBJ1-2	CASSQTGFDSGYTF	TGCGCCAGCAGTCAAACAGGATTTGACAGTGGCTACACCTTC
-	15	TRBV11-1	TRBD2	TRBJ2-1	CASSTRTSGSYEQFF	TGTGCCAGCAGCACACGGACTAGCGGGAGTTATGAGCAGTTCTTC
-	15	TRBV5-1	TRBD2	TRBJ2-6	CATGLGNSGANVLTF	TGCGCCACCGGACTAGGGAACTCTGGGGCCAACGTCCTGACTTTC
-	13	TRBV9	-	TRBJ2-7	CASSVSDSYEQYF	TGTGCCAGCAGCGTCTCGGACAGCTACGAGCAGTACTTC